The clone carrying this T cell receptor (beta chain) appeared a few times. These data come from a study of beta chain features in type 1 diabetes. Expressed TCRB transcripts were sequenced because the entire RNA isolate underwent reverse transcription. Clones were read by immunoSEQ multiplex PCR, and TCRdb kept only the in-frame ones, dropping some. The sample contains a few hundred thousand clones, more than 12% of which appear only once. Per the germline V gene, CDR1 is LGHNA and CDR2 is YNFKEQ. Trimming took off 1 base at V and 2 bases at J, with 9 bases between the two ends. The CDR3 extends over 14 amino acids.

This chain joins TRBV4-2 and TRBJ2-7; TRBD2 is a possible D gene (6 bases). Sequences were obtained from naive CD4+ T cells from blood. The source is a woman aged 18-30 years in good health. The CDR3 bases are TGTGCCAGCAGCCAAGTAGCGGTGCCCTACGAGCAGTACTTC. It yields the protein CASSQVAVPYEQYF.